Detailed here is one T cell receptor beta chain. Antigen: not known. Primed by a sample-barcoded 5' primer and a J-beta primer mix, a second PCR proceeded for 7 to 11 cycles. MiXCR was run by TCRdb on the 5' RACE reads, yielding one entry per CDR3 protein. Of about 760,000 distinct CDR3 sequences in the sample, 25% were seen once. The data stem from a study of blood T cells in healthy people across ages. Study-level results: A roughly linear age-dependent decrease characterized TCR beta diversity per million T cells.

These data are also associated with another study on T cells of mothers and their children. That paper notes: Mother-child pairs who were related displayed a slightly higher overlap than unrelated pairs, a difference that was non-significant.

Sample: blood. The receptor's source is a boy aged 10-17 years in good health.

As DNA, the CDR3 is TGTGCCAGCACGACTAGCGGGAGGCGGGAGCTGTTTTTT. Translating it yields CASTTSGRRELFF. The V and J genes are TRBV28 and TRBJ2-2; 13 bases map to TRBD2. V gave up 7 bases and J gave up 9 bases; unmatched junction bases: 2. CDR3 length: 13 amino acids. Germline V gene data show CDR1 as MDHEN and CDR2 as SYDVKM.